The clone carrying this T cell receptor beta chain counts as medium-sized by frequency. The antigen is unknown. The CDR3 extends over 12 amino acids. Germline V gene data show CDR1 as SQVTM and CDR2 as ANQGSEA. TRB was amplified from roughly 250 ng of peripheral blood genomic DNA per sample. These data come from a study of T cell clusters in autoimmune cytopenias. Overall study results and limits: TRB repertoire shifts in secondary cytopenia and chronic lymphocytic leukemia mostly reflected lymphoma, not autoimmunity. Clustering suggested that physiological T cell clusters were missing in primary autoimmune cytopenia patients. Active autoimmune hepatitis patients had almost three-fold fewer exclusive TRB clusters than healthy donors.

TRB was amplified by touch-down multiplex PCR, primer pools A and B combined. TCRdb re-called the multiplex PCR reads and shows each CDR3 protein once, DNA omitted. The specimen's table records roughly 10,000 distinct CDR3 sequences. In addition, the sample was reused for a study of T cell repertoires in aging, cancer and after chemotherapy.

The receptor comes from a human donor in good health. The chain has TRBV29-1 and TRBJ2-7; TCRdb proposes TRBD2, but this gene call is untestable without DNA. Sequencing was done on a sample of peripheral blood. The CDR3 protein is CSVESSRSEQYF.